This T cell receptor beta chain is from a study of response to subunit inactivated influenza vaccine. The ends were cut back, 0 bases at V and 6 bases at J, with 14 bases in the middle. The length of the CDR3 is 14 residues. CDR1 and CDR2 from the germline V gene are DFQATT and SNEGSKA (reference sequence). TCRdb processed the RT-PCR reads anew with MiXCR; each CDR3 protein has one entry. The sample consists of a few hundred thousand distinct CDR3 sequences, over 9% of them appearing once. In regard to this clonotype: Its antigen is undetermined.

General study results and limits: The authors suggested that few new T cells are recruited per seasonal influenza vaccination.

This receptor was taken from a man aged 50 to 60 who received an inactivated influenza vaccine. Sequencing was performed on non-naive T cells sorted from PBMCs, taken roughly 2 weeks before vaccination. This sequence joins TRBV20-1 and TRBJ1-2; D gene ambiguous. The CDR3 here is CSARDRRFTHGYTF. The CDR3 region has the DNA TGCAGTGCTAGAGACCGCAGATTTACCCATGGCTACACCTTC.